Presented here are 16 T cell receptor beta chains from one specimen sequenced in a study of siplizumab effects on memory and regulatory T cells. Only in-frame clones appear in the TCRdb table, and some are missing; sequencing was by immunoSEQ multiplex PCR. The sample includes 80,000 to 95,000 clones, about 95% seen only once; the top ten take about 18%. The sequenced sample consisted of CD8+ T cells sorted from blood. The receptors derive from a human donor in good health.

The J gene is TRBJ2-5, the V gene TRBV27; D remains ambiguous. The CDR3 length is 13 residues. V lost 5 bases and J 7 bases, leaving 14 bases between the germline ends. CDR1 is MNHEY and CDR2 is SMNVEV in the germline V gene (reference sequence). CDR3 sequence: CASSPGDFGTQYF. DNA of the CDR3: TGTGCCAGCAGTCCTGGCGATTTCGGGACCCAGTACTTC.

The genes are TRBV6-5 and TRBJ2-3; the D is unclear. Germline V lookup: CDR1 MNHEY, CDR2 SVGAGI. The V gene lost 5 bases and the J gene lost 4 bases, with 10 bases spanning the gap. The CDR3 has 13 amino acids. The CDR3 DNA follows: TGTGCCAGCAGTCCGGCAAGGTCAGATACGCAGTATTTT. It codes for CASSPARSDTQYF.

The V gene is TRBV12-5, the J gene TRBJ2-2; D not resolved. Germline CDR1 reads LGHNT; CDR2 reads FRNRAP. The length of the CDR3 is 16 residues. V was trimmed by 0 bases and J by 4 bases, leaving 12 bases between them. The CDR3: CASGLVAATFTGELFF. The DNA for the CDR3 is TGTGCTAGTGGTTTGGTGGCGGCCACGTTCACCGGGGAGCTGTTTTTT.

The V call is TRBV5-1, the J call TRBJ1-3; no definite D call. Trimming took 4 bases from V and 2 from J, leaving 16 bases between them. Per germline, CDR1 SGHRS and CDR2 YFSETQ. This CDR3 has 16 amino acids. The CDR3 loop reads CASSRTDRQAGNTIYF. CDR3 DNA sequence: TGCGCCAGCAGCCGAACGGACCGACAAGCTGGAAACACCATATATTTT.

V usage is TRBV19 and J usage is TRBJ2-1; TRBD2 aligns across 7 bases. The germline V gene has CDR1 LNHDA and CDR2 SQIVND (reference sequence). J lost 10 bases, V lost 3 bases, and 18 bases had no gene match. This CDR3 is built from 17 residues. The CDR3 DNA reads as TGTGCCAGTAGTATTCGGGGGATGCTAGCGGAGGGGCAGGAGCAGTTCTTC. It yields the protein CASSIRGMLAEGQEQFF.

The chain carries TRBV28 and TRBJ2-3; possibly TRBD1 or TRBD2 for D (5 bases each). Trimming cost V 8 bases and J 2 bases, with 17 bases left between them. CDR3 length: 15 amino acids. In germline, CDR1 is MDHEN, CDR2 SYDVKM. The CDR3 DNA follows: TGTGCCAGCCTTAAAACCGGGACCTACACAGATACGCAGTATTTT. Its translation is CASLKTGTYTDTQYF.

CDR3 coding DNA: TGTGCCAGCAGCAAAGGTCGGCTAGCGGGACACAATGAGCAGTTCTTC. Its translation: CASSKGRLAGHNEQFF. V gene TRBV21-1 combines with J gene TRBJ2-1; the table gives TRBD2 as D, unverified against the DNA. TRBV21-1 is recorded as a pseudogene. The CDR3 is 16 amino acids.

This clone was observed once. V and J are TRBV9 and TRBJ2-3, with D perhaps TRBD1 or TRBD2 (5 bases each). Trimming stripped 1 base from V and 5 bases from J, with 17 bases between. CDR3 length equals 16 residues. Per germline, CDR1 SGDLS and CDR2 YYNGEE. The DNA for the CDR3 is TGTGCCAGCAGCGTAAAGTGGGACCGCCGAGAAGATACGCAGTATTTT. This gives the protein CASSVKWDRREDTQYF.

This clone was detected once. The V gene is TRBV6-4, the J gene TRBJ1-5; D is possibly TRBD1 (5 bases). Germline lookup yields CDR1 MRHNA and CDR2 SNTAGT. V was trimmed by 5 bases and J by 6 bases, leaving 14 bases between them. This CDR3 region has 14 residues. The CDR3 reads CASSPGGDAQPQHF. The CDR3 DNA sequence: TGTGCCAGCAGTCCGGGGGGGGATGCTCAGCCCCAGCATTTT.

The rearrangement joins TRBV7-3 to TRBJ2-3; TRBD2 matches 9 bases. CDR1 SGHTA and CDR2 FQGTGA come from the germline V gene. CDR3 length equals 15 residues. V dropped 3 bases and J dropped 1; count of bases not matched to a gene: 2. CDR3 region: CASSFSGSGTDTQYF. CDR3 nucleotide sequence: TGTGCCAGCAGCTTTAGCGGGAGTGGCACAGATACGCAGTATTTT. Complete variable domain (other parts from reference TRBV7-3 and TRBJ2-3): GAGVSQTPSNKVTEKGKYVELRCDPISGHTALYWYRQSLGQGPEFLIYFQGTGAADDSGLPNDRFFAVRPEGSVSTLKIQRTERGDSAVYLCASSFSGSGTDTQYFGPGTRLTVL.

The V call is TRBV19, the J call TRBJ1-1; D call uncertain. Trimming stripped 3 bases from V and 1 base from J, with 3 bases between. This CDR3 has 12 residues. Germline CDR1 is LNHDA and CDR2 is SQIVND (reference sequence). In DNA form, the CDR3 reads TGTGCCAGTAGTATGGGGAACACTGAAGCTTTCTTT. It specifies CASSMGNTEAFF.

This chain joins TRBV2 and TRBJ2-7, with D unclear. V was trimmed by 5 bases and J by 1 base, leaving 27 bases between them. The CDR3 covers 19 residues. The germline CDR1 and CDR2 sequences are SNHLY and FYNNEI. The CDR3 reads CASSKTKTLPPNWSYEQYF. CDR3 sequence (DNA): TGTGCCAGCAGTAAGACCAAAACCCTCCCACCAAACTGGTCCTACGAGCAGTACTTC.

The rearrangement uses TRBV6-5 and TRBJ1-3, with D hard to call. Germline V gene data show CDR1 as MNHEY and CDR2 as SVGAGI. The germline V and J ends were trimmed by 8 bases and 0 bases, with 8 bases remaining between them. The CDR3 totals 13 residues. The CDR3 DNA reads TGTGCCAGCTCTATGAACTCTGGAAACACCATATATTTT. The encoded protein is CASSMNSGNTIYF.

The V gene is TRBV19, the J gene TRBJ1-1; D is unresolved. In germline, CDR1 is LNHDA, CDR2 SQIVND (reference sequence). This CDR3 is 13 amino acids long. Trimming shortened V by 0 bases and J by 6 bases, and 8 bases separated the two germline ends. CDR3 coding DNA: TGTGCCAGTAGTATAGATAGGGTTTCTGAAGCTTTCTTT. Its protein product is CASSIDRVSEAFF.

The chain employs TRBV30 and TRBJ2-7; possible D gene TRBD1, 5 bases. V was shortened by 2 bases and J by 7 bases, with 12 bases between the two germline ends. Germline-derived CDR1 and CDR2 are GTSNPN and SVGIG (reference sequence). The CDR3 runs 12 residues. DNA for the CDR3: TGTGCCTGGAGTTCTATAGGGGAAGAGCAGTACTTC. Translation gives CAWSSIGEEQYF.

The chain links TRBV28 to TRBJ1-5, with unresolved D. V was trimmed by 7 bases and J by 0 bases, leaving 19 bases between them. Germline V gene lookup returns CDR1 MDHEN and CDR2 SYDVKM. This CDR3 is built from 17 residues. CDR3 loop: CASTPFVGGYSNQPQHF. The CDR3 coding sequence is TGTGCCAGCACGCCCTTCGTAGGAGGGTATAGCAATCAGCCCCAGCATTTT.